Each of the 15 T cell receptor beta chains below was sequenced from the same sample in a study of neurological immune-mediated disorders. TCRdb reprocessed the 5' RACE reads with MiXCR, giving one entry per CDR3 protein. The profile shows 78,000 or so distinct CDR3 sequences, 5% to 6% of them singletons. The sample consisted of PBMCs. The receptors were gathered from a woman aged 25 to 45 with multiple sclerosis.

This clonotype was recorded at least ten times. The genes are TRBV5-5 and TRBJ1-6; D is perhaps TRBD1 (6 bases). Germline CDR1 SGHKS, CDR2 YYEKEE (reference sequence). The CDR3 has 14 amino acids. With 1 base removed from V and 10 bases from J, the gap between germline ends came to 12 bases. CDR3 residues: CASSLRQELSPLHF. The CDR3 DNA follows: TGTGCCAGCAGCTTGAGACAGGAGCTATCACCCCTCCACTTT.

This clonotype was observed at least ten times. The chain has TRBV9 and TRBJ2-1; D is uncertain. This CDR3 comprises 16 residues. The germline V gene has CDR1 SGDLS and CDR2 YYNGEE. With 3 bases removed from V and 0 bases from J, the gap between germline ends came to 13 bases. The CDR3 region is CASSEGPASSYNEQFF. CDR3 nucleotide sequence: TGTGCCAGCAGCGAAGGACCAGCGAGCTCCTACAATGAGCAGTTCTTC.

The rearrangement joins TRBV5-1 to TRBJ1-3; D unclear. The CDR3 is made up of 16 amino acids. CDR1 and CDR2 from the germline V gene are SGHRS and YFSETQ. Trimming shortened V by 4 bases and J by 4 bases, and 18 bases separated the two germline ends. CDR3 in DNA: TGCGCCAGCAGCCCGCTTGGGGAAGCTGGAGGAAACACCATATATTTT. Encoded protein: CASSPLGEAGGNTIYF.

This clonotype occurred many times. J is TRBJ1-2 and V is TRBV12-3 or TRBV12-4; D is uncertain. The CDR3 covers 11 residues. Trimming removed 4 bases at V and 1 base at J, with 1 base between. The CDR3 coding sequence is TGTGCCAGCAGTTATAACTATGGCTACACCTTC. Amino acids: CASSYNYGYTF.

This clonotype occurred many times. The rearrangement links TRBV5-1 to TRBJ2-4; 9 positions match TRBD1. CDR1 is SGHRS and CDR2 is YFSETQ in the germline V gene. The CDR3 has 19 residues. V trimming: 4 bases; J trimming: 0 bases; junction bases outside the gene matches: 14. The CDR3 sequence: CASSQTVGTGNLAKNIQYF. The CDR3 DNA reads TGCGCCAGCAGCCAAACCGTTGGGACAGGGAACTTAGCCAAAAACATTCAGTACTTC.

This clonotype came up many times. CDR3 in DNA: TGCGCCAGCAGCCGGGACCCGCTGGGAGGGACTGAAGCTTTCTTT. Translated: CASSRDPLGGTEAFF. This sequence joins TRBV5-1 and TRBJ1-1, with D possibly matching TRBD1 (5 bases). From germline, CDR1 is SGHRS and CDR2 YFSETQ. Trimming took off 4 bases at V and 5 bases at J, with 18 bases between the two ends. The length of the CDR3 is 15 residues.

This clonotype has a count of ten or more. The CDR3 here is CASRRSPQGAHGANVLTF. DNA for the CDR3: TGTGCCAGCAGACGATCCCCCCAGGGGGCGCATGGGGCCAACGTCCTGACTTTC. The rearrangement joins TRBV6-6 to TRBJ2-6, with 8 bases that match TRBD1. V lost 6 bases to trimming and J lost 3 bases; unmatched junction nucleotides: 13. The germline V gene has CDR1 MNHNY and CDR2 SVGAGI (reference sequence). CDR3 length: 18 amino acids.

Many counts were recorded for this clonotype. The J gene is TRBJ2-3, the V gene TRBV5-6, with D perhaps matching TRBD1 (6 bases). CDR1 is SGHDT and CDR2 is YYEEEE in the germline V gene. This CDR3 is 16 amino acids long. V was clipped by 4 bases and J by 1 base, with 16 bases between them. CDR3 sequence reads: CASSPLYRAGTDTQYF. CDR3 in DNA: TGTGCCAGCAGCCCACTCTACAGGGCCGGCACAGATACGCAGTATTTT.

To note about this clonotype: A much larger clone is a single base away; this may be a read error. The V and J genes are TRBV5-1 and TRBJ2-1, with unresolved D. CDR3 length: 11 residues. Germline CDR1 SGHRS, CDR2 YFSETQ. Trimming took 1 base from V and 11 from J, leaving 7 bases between them. The CDR3 sequence: CASSLNDQQFF. The CDR3 DNA reads as TGCGCCAGCAGCTTGAACGATCAGCAGTTCTTC.

There are many counts of this clonotype. The rearrangement links TRBV4-2 to TRBJ2-3; 15 bases agree with TRBD2. V shed 5 bases and J 0 bases; nucleotides not matched to a gene: 3. Germline CDR1 reads LGHNA; CDR2 reads YNFKEQ. This CDR3 spans 17 amino acids. CDR3 coding DNA: TGTGCCAGCAGCGGGACTAGCGGGGGGATGAGCACAGATACGCAGTATTTT. It translates to CASSGTSGGMSTDTQYF.

The table lists this clonotype with a few counts. The chain carries TRBV14 and TRBJ2-1; D is undetermined. CDR3 length equals 16 residues. Looked up from germline, CDR1 is SGHDN and CDR2 is FVKESK. V dropped 1 base and J dropped 1 base, with 11 bases sitting between them. The CDR3 is CASSQGLRPSYNEQFF. Written as DNA, the CDR3 is TGTGCCAGCAGCCAAGGCCTCCGGCCGTCCTACAATGAGCAGTTCTTC.

In its sample, this clonotype was seen many times. J is TRBJ2-7 and V is TRBV6-1, with 9 bases aligning to TRBD2. CDR3 length: 12 amino acids. In germline, CDR1 is MNHNS, CDR2 SASEGT. With V trimmed by 8 bases and J by 3 bases, 2 bases remained unmatched. CDR3 loop: CASAAGGYEQYF. The CDR3 bases are TGTGCCAGCGCAGCGGGAGGCTACGAGCAGTACTTC.

The chain couples TRBV6-6 to TRBJ2-7; 16 bases match TRBD2. Germline assignment: CDR1 MNHNY and CDR2 SVGAGI (reference sequence). The CDR3 spans 21 residues. Losses at the gene ends were 0 bases for V and 5 bases for J; bases not matched to a gene: 16. The DNA of the CDR3 is TGTGCCAGCAGTTACTCGATTTTACAGGGGACTAGCGGGAGGGCCTTAGACGAGCAGTACTTC. Encoded protein: CASSYSILQGTSGRALDEQYF.

This clonotype has ten or more counts. The chain recombines TRBV5-1 with TRBJ2-5; 12 bases fit TRBD2. Germline-derived CDR1 and CDR2 are SGHRS and YFSETQ. The CDR3 length is 18 residues. V gave up 0 bases and J gave up 4 bases; unmatched junction bases: 10. The CDR3 reads CASSLAFSTSGRGETQYF. Written as DNA, the CDR3 is TGCGCCAGCAGCTTGGCCTTCTCGACTAGCGGGAGAGGAGAGACCCAGTACTTC.

A remark on this clonotype: Just one base apart from a much larger clone, this may be a read error. The chain joins TRBV4-1 to TRBJ1-1; D perhaps matches TRBD1 (5 bases). CDR3 length equals 13 residues. CDR1 is MGHRA and CDR2 is YSYEKL in the germline V gene. The CDR3 reads CASSKDTGGTAFF. The CDR3 region has the DNA TGCGCCAGCAGCAAAGATACTGGGGGAACGGCTTTCTTT.